The clone carrying this TCR beta chain was counted between two and nine times. The repertoire was sequenced with immunoSEQ multiplex PCR; TCRdb's copy has only in-frame clones and lacks some. The data contain under 15,000 clones, about 79% of them singletons. Trimming removed 6 bases from V and 7 bases from J, with 15 bases in between. The germline V gene has CDR1 MNHEY and CDR2 SMNVEV (reference sequence). This CDR3 has 13 amino acids. The data belong to a study of sequential checkpoint blockade in melanoma. At the level of the study: Maintenance nivolumab came after either treatment sequence.

Treatment of the sample: randomized to nivolumab then ipilimumab (arm A) or the reverse (arm B). The sequence was obtained from a human donor with melanoma. The rearrangement joins TRBV27 to TRBJ1-2; D unclear. The sequenced sample was CD8+ T cells sorted from blood (inferred from file names), obtained from a patient given nivolumab and ipilimumab in sequence. The CDR3 protein is CASSPTMAGGYTF. The CDR3 region has the DNA TGTGCCAGCAGCCCTACGATGGCGGGTGGCTACACCTTC.